Listed here are 15 T cell receptor beta chains from one sample, sequenced in a study of T-cell memory formation after mild COVID-19. TCRdb analysed the 5' RACE reads with MiXCR anew, one entry per CDR3 protein. The sample holds hundreds of thousands of distinct CDR3 sequences; less than 25% are singletons and the top ten take roughly 8.3%. Sequenced input: PBMCs or a T cell subset sorted from them (not recorded which). The origin of the receptors is an adult woman who had mild COVID-19 (a few samples of this study predate the infection). Cell type and time point are not known.

The chain couples TRBV3-1 to TRBJ1-1; possibly TRBD1 for D (5 bases). V was pared by 2 bases and J by 4 bases, with 17 bases between. The CDR3 sequence is 16 residues long. Germline CDR1 and CDR2: LGHDT and YNNKEL (reference sequence). CDR3 protein: CASSQLTLGRVTEAFF. As DNA, the CDR3 is TGTGCCAGCAGCCAACTTACCTTGGGACGGGTCACTGAAGCTTTCTTT.

This clonotype was detected only a few times. V usage is TRBV15 and J usage is TRBJ1-2; weak D call: TRBD1 (5 bases). In germline, CDR1 is LNHNV, CDR2 YYDKDF (reference sequence). Trimming removed 0 bases at V and 3 bases at J, with 8 bases between. This CDR3 has 14 amino acids. DNA of the CDR3: TGTGCCACCAGCAGAGACAGGACATACTATGGCTACACCTTC. Translation: CATSRDRTYYGYTF.

The V call is TRBV11-2, the J call TRBJ2-5; 11 bases match TRBD1. This CDR3 spans 16 amino acids. Trimming at V came to 3 bases and at J to 5 bases, leaving 8 bases not matched to a gene. The germline V gene encodes CDR1 SGHAT and CDR2 FQNNGV. The CDR3 reads CASSFRDRGSWETQYF. As DNA, the CDR3 is TGTGCCAGCAGCTTCAGGGACAGGGGGTCTTGGGAGACCCAGTACTTC.

The gene calls are TRBV20-1 and TRBJ2-1; D may be TRBD1 (6 bases). Germline lookup yields CDR1 DFQATT and CDR2 SNEGSKA (reference sequence). The CDR3 is 14 residues long. The V and J ends lost 3 bases and 2 bases respectively, with 11 bases between them. The CDR3 bases are TGCAGTGCTAGCAACAGGGCTACCTACAATGAGCAGTTCTTC. This encodes CSASNRATYNEQFF.

There are a few counts of this clonotype. The chain has TRBV3-1 and TRBJ1-1; 7 bases agree with TRBD1. Trimming removed 1 base from V and 9 bases from J; junction bases left unmatched: 11. The V gene's germline CDR1 is LGHDT and CDR2 YNNKEL (reference sequence). This CDR3 is 15 amino acids long. CDR3 sequence reads: CASSQAFTGASQAFF. CDR3 sequence (DNA): TGTGCCAGCAGCCAAGCTTTCACAGGGGCTAGTCAAGCTTTCTTT.

This clonotype has more than one count but fewer than ten. The chain uses TRBV12-3 or TRBV12-4 and TRBJ2-1, with D tentatively TRBD1 (5 bases). The CDR3 contains 13 residues. V lost 6 bases and J lost 5, with 11 bases in between. The CDR3 nucleotides read TGTGCCAGCAGACGGTCAGGGAACAATGAGCAGTTCTTC. It codes for CASRRSGNNEQFF.

This clonotype turned up a few times. The rearrangement links TRBV6-2 or TRBV6-3 to TRBJ1-1, with D maybe TRBD1 (6 bases). The V and J ends lost 5 bases and 2 bases respectively, with 15 bases between them. The germline V gene has CDR1 MNHEY and CDR2 SVGEGT. The CDR3 contains 15 residues. The CDR3 DNA sequence: TGTGCCAGCAGTAAACTCCGAGGGGGTAACACTGAAGCTTTCTTT. Translated: CASSKLRGGNTEAFF.

The V and J genes are TRBV20-1 and TRBJ2-1; TRBD1 matches at 8 bases. J lost 8 bases, V lost 0 bases, and 9 bases had no gene match. This CDR3 is built from 15 residues. Germline V lookup: CDR1 DFQATT, CDR2 SNEGSKA (reference sequence). CDR3 amino acids: CSARDGTGLRDEQFF. DNA of the CDR3: TGCAGTGCTAGAGACGGGACAGGCCTTAGGGATGAGCAGTTCTTC.

The chain carries TRBV15 and TRBJ1-1, with TRBD1 as a possible D gene (6 bases). Between the trimmed V and J ends, which lost 3 bases and 0 bases, there was a span of 11 bases. The CDR3 is made up of 15 amino acids. Germline CDR1 LNHNV, CDR2 YYDKDF (reference sequence). The DNA of the CDR3 is TGTGCCACCAGCAGGGGGGGACATCTGAACACTGAAGCTTTCTTT. Translated: CATSRGGHLNTEAFF.

The chain links TRBV6-2 or TRBV6-3 to TRBJ1-1; a possible D gene is TRBD1 (6 bases). The CDR3 covers 16 residues. CDR1 is MNHEY and CDR2 is SVGEGT in the germline V gene. Deletions cut 1 base from V and 1 base from J, with 13 bases between. CDR3 loop: CASSYFTLDRNTEAFF. The CDR3 region has the DNA TGTGCCAGCAGTTACTTCACCTTGGACAGGAACACTGAAGCTTTCTTT.

This clonotype showed up just a few times. The V and J genes are TRBV29-1 and TRBJ2-1, with D hard to call. This CDR3 is 13 amino acids long. In germline, CDR1 is SQVTM, CDR2 ANQGSEA. The CDR3 bases are TGCACCGCCGAAGGACCCCGGTACAATGAGCAGTTCTTC. It is translated as CTAEGPRYNEQFF.

This clonotype showed up many times. The chain combines TRBV20-1 with TRBJ2-1, with 9 bases matching TRBD2. The V and J ends lost 7 bases and 3 bases, in that order; junction bases with no gene match: 13. This CDR3 comprises 16 residues. The germline V gene encodes CDR1 DFQATT and CDR2 SNEGSKA (reference sequence). DNA of the CDR3: TGCAGTGTTGGCCGAGGGGTAGCGGGGGACTACAATGAGCAGTTCTTC. This gives the protein CSVGRGVAGDYNEQFF.

This clonotype occurred many times. V usage is TRBV18 and J usage is TRBJ2-7; 7 bases fit TRBD1. CDR1 is KGHSH, CDR2 LQKENI, per germline. This CDR3 contains 13 residues. Losses at the gene ends were 9 bases for V and 1 base for J; bases not matched to a gene: 6. The CDR3 reads CASSPGQSYEQYF. The CDR3 DNA follows: TGTGCCAGTAGTCCGGGACAGTCCTACGAGCAGTACTTC.

The V gene is TRBV30, the J gene TRBJ1-6, with D possibly matching TRBD1 (6 bases). There are 16 residues in the CDR3. Germline V gene sequence: CDR1 GTSNPN, CDR2 SVGIG (reference sequence). V gave up 1 base and J gave up 5 bases, with 15 bases separating them. CDR3 in amino acids: CAWSDSFGTHNSPLHF. In nucleotides, the CDR3 is TGTGCCTGGAGTGATAGCTTCGGGACACATAATTCACCCCTCCACTTT.

The gene calls are TRBV13 and TRBJ2-7; possibly TRBD1 for D (5 bases). Germline CDR1 reads PRHDT; CDR2 reads FYEKMQ (reference sequence). This CDR3 has 13 residues. V was shortened by 0 bases and J by 5 bases, with 8 bases between the two germline ends. CDR3 sequence reads: CASSLGQVDEQYF. The CDR3 coding sequence is TGTGCCAGCAGCTTAGGACAGGTAGACGAGCAGTACTTC.